Sequencing of this T cell receptor (beta chain) was carried out in a study of blood T cell repertoires in COVID-19. Authors' processing steps: Reference gene primer amplification gave nucleated cell count estimates. Generated by immunoSEQ multiplex PCR, the TCRdb table keeps only in-frame clones and is missing some. That table gives V, J and clone size, and the DNA gave D and trimming. This sample has roughly 230,000 clones, with roughly 80% found just once. The study recruited people aged roughly 18 to 100 years across approximately 24 US areas. CDR1 is LNHDA and CDR2 is SQIVND in the germline V gene (reference sequence). V was clipped by 6 bases and J by 8 bases, with 17 bases between them. The CDR3 loop spans 14 amino acids.

Sequencing was carried out using PBMCs or T cells enriched from blood (not recorded which). This sequence originates from a middle-aged man who had recovered from COVID-19. J is TRBJ2-4 and V is TRBV19; TRBD2 is a possible D gene (6 bases). CDR3 coding DNA: TGTGCCAGTAGGACCCGCGGAGGGGCGGACATTCAGTACTTC. Translating it yields CASRTRGGADIQYF.